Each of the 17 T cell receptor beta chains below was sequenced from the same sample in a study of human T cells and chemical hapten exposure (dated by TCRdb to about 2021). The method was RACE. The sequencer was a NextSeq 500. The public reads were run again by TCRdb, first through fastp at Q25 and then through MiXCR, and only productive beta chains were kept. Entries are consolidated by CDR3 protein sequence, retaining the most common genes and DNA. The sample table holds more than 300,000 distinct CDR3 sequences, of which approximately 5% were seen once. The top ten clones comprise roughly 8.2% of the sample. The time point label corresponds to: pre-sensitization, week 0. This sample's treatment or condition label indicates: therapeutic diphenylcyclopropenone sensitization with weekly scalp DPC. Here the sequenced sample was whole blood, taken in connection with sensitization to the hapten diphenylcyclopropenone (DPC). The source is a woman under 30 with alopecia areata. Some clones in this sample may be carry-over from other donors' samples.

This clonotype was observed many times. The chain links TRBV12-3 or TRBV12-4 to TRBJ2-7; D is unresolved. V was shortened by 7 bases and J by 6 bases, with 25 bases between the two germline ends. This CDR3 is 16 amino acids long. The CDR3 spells CASNSGSTSGVSEQYF. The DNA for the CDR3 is TGTGCCAGCAACTCTGGATCCACATCAGGAGTATCCGAGCAGTACTTC.

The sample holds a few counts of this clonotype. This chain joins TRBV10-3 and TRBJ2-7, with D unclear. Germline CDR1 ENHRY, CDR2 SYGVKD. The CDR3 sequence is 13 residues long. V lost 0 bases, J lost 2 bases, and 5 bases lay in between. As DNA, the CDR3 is TGTGCCATCAGTGAGTCTGCGGCCTACGAGCAGTACTTC. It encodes CAISESAAYEQYF.

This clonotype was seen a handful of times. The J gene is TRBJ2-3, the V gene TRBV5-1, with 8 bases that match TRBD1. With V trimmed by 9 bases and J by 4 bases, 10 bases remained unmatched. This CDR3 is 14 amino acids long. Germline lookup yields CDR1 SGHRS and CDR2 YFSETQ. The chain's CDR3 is CATTRTGPPDTQYF. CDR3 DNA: TGCGCCACCACTCGGACAGGGCCGCCAGATACGCAGTATTTT.

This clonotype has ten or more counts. The DNA for the CDR3 is TGTGCCAGCGGCCGGTACGAGCAGTACTTC. It encodes CASGRYEQYF. This chain uses TRBV7-9 with TRBJ2-7; no firm D call. CDR3 size: 10 residues. CDR1 SEHNR and CDR2 FQNEAQ come from the germline V gene (reference sequence). Trimming left V 8 bases short and J 4 bases short, with 6 bases between.

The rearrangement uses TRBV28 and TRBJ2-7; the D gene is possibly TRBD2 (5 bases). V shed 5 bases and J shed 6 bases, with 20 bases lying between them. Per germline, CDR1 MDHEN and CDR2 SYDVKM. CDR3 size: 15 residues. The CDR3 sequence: CASSAKPSGIVEQYF. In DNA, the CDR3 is TGTGCCAGCAGTGCGAAGCCATCCGGGATTGTCGAGCAGTACTTC.

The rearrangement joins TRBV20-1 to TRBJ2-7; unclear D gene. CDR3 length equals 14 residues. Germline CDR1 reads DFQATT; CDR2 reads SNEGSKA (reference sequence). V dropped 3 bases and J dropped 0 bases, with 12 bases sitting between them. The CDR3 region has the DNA TGCAGTGCTAGGCGGCAACCTTTCTCCTACGAGCAGTACTTC. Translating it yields CSARRQPFSYEQYF.

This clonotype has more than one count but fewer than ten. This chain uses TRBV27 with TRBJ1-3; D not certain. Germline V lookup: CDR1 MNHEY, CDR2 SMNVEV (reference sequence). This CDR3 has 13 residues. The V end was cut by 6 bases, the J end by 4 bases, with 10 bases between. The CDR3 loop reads CASRAEWGNTIYF. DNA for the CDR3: TGTGCCAGCAGGGCGGAATGGGGAAACACCATATATTTT.

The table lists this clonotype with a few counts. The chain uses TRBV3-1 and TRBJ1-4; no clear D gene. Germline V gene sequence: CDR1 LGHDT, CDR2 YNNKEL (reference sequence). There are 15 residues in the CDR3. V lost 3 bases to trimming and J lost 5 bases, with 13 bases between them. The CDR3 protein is CASSQNVGVNEKLFF. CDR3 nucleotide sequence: TGTGCCAGCAGCCAGAATGTTGGAGTCAATGAAAAACTGTTTTTT.

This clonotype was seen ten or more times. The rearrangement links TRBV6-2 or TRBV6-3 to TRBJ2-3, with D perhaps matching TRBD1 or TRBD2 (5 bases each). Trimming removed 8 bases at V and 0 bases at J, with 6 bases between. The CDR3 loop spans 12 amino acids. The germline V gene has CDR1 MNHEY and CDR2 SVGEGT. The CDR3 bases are TGTGCCAGCCGGGACAGCACAGATACGCAGTATTTT. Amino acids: CASRDSTDTQYF.

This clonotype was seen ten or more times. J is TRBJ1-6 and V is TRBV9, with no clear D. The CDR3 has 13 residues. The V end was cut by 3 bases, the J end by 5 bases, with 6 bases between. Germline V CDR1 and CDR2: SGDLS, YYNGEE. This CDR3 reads CASSERNNSPLHF. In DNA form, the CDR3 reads TGTGCCAGCAGCGAGAGGAATAATTCACCCCTCCACTTT.

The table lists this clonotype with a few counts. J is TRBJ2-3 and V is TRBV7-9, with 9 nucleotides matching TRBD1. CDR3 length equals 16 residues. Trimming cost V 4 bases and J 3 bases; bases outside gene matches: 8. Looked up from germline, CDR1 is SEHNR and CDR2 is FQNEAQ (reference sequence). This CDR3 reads CASSYGDRVVTDTQYF. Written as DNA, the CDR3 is TGTGCCAGCAGCTACGGGGACAGGGTCGTGACAGATACGCAGTATTTT.

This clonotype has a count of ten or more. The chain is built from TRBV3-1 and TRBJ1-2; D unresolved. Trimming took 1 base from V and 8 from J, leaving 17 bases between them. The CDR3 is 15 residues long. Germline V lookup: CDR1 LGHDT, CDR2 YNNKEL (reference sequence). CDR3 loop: CASSQVPGGMGGYTF. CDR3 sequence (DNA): TGTGCCAGCAGCCAAGTCCCGGGAGGGATGGGAGGCTACACCTTC.

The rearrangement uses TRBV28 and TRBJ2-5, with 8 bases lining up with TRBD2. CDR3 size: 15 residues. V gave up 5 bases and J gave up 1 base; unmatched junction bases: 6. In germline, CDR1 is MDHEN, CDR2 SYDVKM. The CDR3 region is CASSGSGTVQETQYF. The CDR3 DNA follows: TGTGCCAGCAGTGGTAGCGGGACTGTCCAAGAGACCCAGTACTTC.

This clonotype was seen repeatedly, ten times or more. The CDR3, as DNA: TGTGCCAGCGGAGACTTTGAGGGAGGGTACGAGCAGTACTTC. It is translated as CASGDFEGGYEQYF. The chain employs TRBV6-6 and TRBJ2-7; 7 bases align to TRBD2. The CDR3 totals 14 residues. Per germline, CDR1 MNHNY and CDR2 SVGAGI (reference sequence). After removal of 8 bases from V and 4 bases from J, the junction contained 11 bases not matched to a gene.

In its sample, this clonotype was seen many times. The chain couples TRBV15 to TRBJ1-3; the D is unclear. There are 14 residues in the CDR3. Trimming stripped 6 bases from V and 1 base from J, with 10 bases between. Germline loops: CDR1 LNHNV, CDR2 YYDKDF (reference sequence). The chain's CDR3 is CATSPRASGNTIYF. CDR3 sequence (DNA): TGTGCCACCAGTCCCCGGGCGTCTGGAAACACCATATATTTT. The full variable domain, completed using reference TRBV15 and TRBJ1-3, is DAMVIQNPRYQVTQFGKPVTLSCSQTLNHNVMYWYQQKSSQAPKLLFHYYDKDFNNEADTPDNFQSRRPNTSFCFLDIRSPGLGDTAMYLCATSPRASGNTIYFGEGSWLTVV.

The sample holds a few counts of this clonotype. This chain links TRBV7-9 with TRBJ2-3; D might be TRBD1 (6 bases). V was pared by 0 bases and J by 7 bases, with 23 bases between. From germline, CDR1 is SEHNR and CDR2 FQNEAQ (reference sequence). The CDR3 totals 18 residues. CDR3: CASSLARRGQGSKNTQYF. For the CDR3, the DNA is TGTGCCAGCAGCTTAGCGCGACGGGGCCAGGGGTCAAAAAATACGCAGTATTTT.

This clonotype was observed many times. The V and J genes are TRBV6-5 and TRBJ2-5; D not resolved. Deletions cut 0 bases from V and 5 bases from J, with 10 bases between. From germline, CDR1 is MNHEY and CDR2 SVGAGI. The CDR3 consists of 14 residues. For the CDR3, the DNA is TGTGCCAGCAGTTACTCAGCCGGGCCCGAGACCCAGTACTTC. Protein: CASSYSAGPETQYF.